A selection of T cell receptor beta chains follows, all from one sample in a study of identical twins. TCRdb re-analysed the 5' RACE reads in MiXCR, keeping a single row per CDR3 protein. The sample carries roughly 1.6 million distinct CDR3 sequences, around a third recorded once. The specimen sequenced was cord blood. These receptors came from a newborn girl in good health. CDR3s include the opening cysteine and the closing phenylalanine or tryptophan. The D gene is left open where the match is weak. Clone size is stated in some rows and not others, as once, few, many or a class when expanded.

v_gene	abundance	j_gene	len	d_gene	CDR3aa	CDR3nt
TRBV3-1	-	TRBJ1-2	14	TRBD1	CASSPRDRAGGYTF	TGTGCCAGCAGCCCCCGGGACAGGGCGGGTGGCTACACCTTC
TRBV19	-	TRBJ1-2	12	-	CASTSTYYGYTF	TGTGCCAGTACCTCAACCTACTATGGCTACACCTTC
TRBV2	few	TRBJ1-5	13	-	CASSGGENQPQHF	TGTGCCAGCAGTGGTGGGGAGAATCAGCCCCAGCATTTT
TRBV20-1	-	TRBJ2-1	15	-	CSARDLSDSLNEQFF	TGCAGTGCTAGAGATCTATCGGACAGCTTGAATGAGCAGTTCTTC
TRBV7-6	-	TRBJ2-5	15	-	CASSWGWGAQKTQYF	TGTGCCAGCAGCTGGGGGTGGGGGGCTCAAAAGACCCAGTACTTC
TRBV4-1	few	TRBJ2-3	17	TRBD2	CASSQVGGRGYTDTQYF	TGCGCCAGCAGCCAAGTGGGCGGGAGAGGTTACACAGATACGCAGTATTTT
TRBV4-1	-	TRBJ1-4	14	-	CASSHLPGNEKLFF	TGCGCCAGCAGCCACCTCCCAGGGAATGAAAAACTGTTTTTT
TRBV4-2	-	TRBJ2-3	16	-	CASSPLIRGSTDTRYF	TGTGCCAGCAGCCCTCTAATTAGAGGGAGCACAGATACGCGGTATTTT
TRBV30	-	TRBJ1-2	10	-	CACGDYGYTF	TGTGCCTGCGGGGACTATGGCTACACCTTC
TRBV3-1	many	TRBJ1-5	14	-	CASSQDSSNQPQHF	TGTGCCAGCAGCCAAGACAGTAGCAATCAGCCCCAGCATTTT
TRBV2	few	TRBJ1-6	16	-	CASSVSQPKLNSPLHF	TGTGCCAGCAGTGTCTCACAGCCTAAGCTTAATTCACCCCTCCACTTT
TRBV7-6	few	TRBJ2-5	15	-	CASSPRDLPRETQYF	TGTGCCAGCAGCCCCCGGGACTTACCTCGGGAGACCCAGTACTTC
TRBV3-1	-	TRBJ2-3	17	TRBD2	CASSQVLLAGGADTQYF	TGTGCCAGCAGCCAAGTGTTGCTAGCGGGAGGCGCAGATACGCAGTATTTT
TRBV11-2	few	TRBJ2-5	15	-	CASRSPGLVKETQYF	TGTGCCAGCAGATCGCCGGGTCTTGTCAAAGAGACCCAGTACTTC
TRBV27	-	TRBJ2-7	17	TRBD2	CASSSGLTSPSYNEQYF	TGTGCCAGCAGTTCCGGATTGACTAGCCCATCCTACAATGAGCAGTACTTC
TRBV7-2	-	TRBJ1-2	13	-	CASNLVGHYGYTF	TGTGCCAGCAACTTAGTAGGACACTATGGCTACACCTTC
TRBV12-5	-	TRBJ1-5	18	TRBD1	CASGFDSWTGDSNQPQHF	TGTGCTAGTGGTTTCGACTCTTGGACAGGGGATAGCAATCAGCCCCAGCATTTT
TRBV2	-	TRBJ2-7	18	TRBD1	CASRSPMPGQGSYNEQYF	TGTGCCAGCAGGAGCCCAATGCCGGGACAGGGGTCCTACAATGAGCAGTACTTC